The rows below give T cell receptor beta chains drawn from one sample of a study of control samples from healthy donors and cancer patients. Libraries were prepared by immunoSEQ multiplex PCR; TCRdb keeps only in-frame clonotypes and omits some of them. This table has around 130,000 clones, around nine tenths appearing once. Sequencing was carried out using PBMCs. These receptors originate from a man aged 45-65 years with head and neck cancer. CDR3s include the opening cysteine and the closing phenylalanine or tryptophan. The D gene is left open where the match is weak. For some rows the clone size is stated as once, few or many, or as a class when expanded; others skip it.

d_gene,j_gene,v_gene,abundance,CDR3nt,CDR3aa
.,TRBJ1-6,TRBV21-1,.,TGTGCCACCCGACCGGACTCCTATAATTCACCCCTCCACTTT,CATRPDSYNSPLHF
TRBD2,TRBJ2-3,TRBV6-5,.,TGTGCCAGCAGAGTAGCGGGGGGGCCGGATACGCAGTATTTT,CASRVAGGPDTQYF
TRBD1,TRBJ1-4,TRBV28,once,TGTGCCAGCAGCCCAGAGGGGCAGGGACAGAATGAAAAACTGTTTTTT,CASSPEGQGQNEKLFF
.,TRBJ2-5,TRBV28,.,TGTGCCAGCAGTAGGGGTCAAGAGACCCAGTACTTC,CASSRGQETQYF
TRBD1,TRBJ2-1,TRBV5-1,.,TGCGCCAGCAGCTTCAGGGGGAGAGCCAATGAGCAGTTCTTC,CASSFRGRANEQFF
.,TRBJ1-2,TRBV7-5,.,TGTGTCAGAAGCTTATATTCCGCCAGGGACTATGGCTACACCTTC,CVRSLYSARDYGYTF
TRBD1,TRBJ1-2,TRBV6-4,.,TGTGCCAGCAGGGGCGACAGGGCCAACGGCTACACCTTC,CASRGDRANGYTF
TRBD1,TRBJ1-2,TRBV28,.,TGTGCCAGCAGCCAGACAGGGACGGAGGGCTACACCTTC,CASSQTGTEGYTF
TRBD1,TRBJ1-6,TRBV4-2,.,TGTGCCAGCAGCCCACAGGGGGCGGCCCTTAATTCACCCCTCCACTTT,CASSPQGAALNSPLHF
.,TRBJ2-2,TRBV5-1,.,TGCGCCAGCAGCTTGGTTGGAGCCGCGGGCACCGGGGAGCTGTTTTTT,CASSLVGAAGTGELFF
TRBD2,TRBJ2-5,TRBV28,.,TGTGCCAGCAGCCCTTGGGCTAGCGGCCAAGAGACCCAGTACTTC,CASSPWASGQETQYF
TRBD2,TRBJ2-3,TRBV27,.,TGTGCCAGCAGTTTATTTGCGGGAGGAGGGAGCACAGATACGCAGTATTTT,CASSLFAGGGSTDTQYF
.,TRBJ2-2,TRBV4-1,.,TGCGCCAGCAGCCAGAGGGGGTTTAGCACCGGGGAGCTGTTTTTT,CASSQRGFSTGELFF
.,TRBJ2-1,TRBV5-1,.,TGCGCCAGCAGCCGTGGGGGCGTTTTCGATGAGCAGTTCTTC,CASSRGGVFDEQFF
.,TRBJ2-1,TRBV9,.,TGTGCCAGCAGTAGAACGAATGAGCAGTTCTTC,CASSRTNEQFF
.,TRBJ1-1,TRBV15,.,TGTGCCACCAGCAGAGGTGGGGCTAACATGAACACTGAAGCTTTCTTT,CATSRGGANMNTEAFF
.,TRBJ1-2,TRBV29-1,once,TGCAGCGTTGAAGACCAGGGCGGAGGCTACACCTTC,CSVEDQGGGYTF
.,TRBJ1-5,TRBV10-3,.,TGTGCCATCAGTGAGTCAGGGGCGGGCAATCAGCCCCAGCATTTT,CAISESGAGNQPQHF
.,TRBJ1-2,TRBV28,.,TGTGCCAGCAGTTTAAACAGAAACTATGGCTACACCTTC,CASSLNRNYGYTF
TRBD2,TRBJ2-1,TRBV4-1,.,TGCGCCAGCAGCCAAGTGAGTGGCGGGAGGGCCTTGAGGGAGCAGTTCTTC,CASSQVSGGRALREQFF
.,TRBJ1-1,TRBV5-1,.,TGCGCCAGCAGCTTAGGAAGTAACACTGAAGCTTTCTTT,CASSLGSNTEAFF
.,TRBJ1-3,TRBV7-8,.,TGTGCCAGCAGCTTATCAAGGGGGTTTGGAAACACCATATATTTT,CASSLSRGFGNTIYF
.,TRBJ2-1,TRBV7-9,.,TGTGCCAGCAGCTTCGGGCCGGAGCGGGCGTACAATGAGCAGTTCTTC,CASSFGPERAYNEQFF
TRBD2,TRBJ2-1,TRBV15,.,TGTGCCACCAGCGGCGGGTTTACTAGCGGGTCCCACAATGAGCAGTTCTTC,CATSGGFTSGSHNEQFF
.,TRBJ1-1,TRBV5-6,.,TGTGCCAGCACGCTGGGGGTTGTGGGCACTGAAGCTTTCTTT,CASTLGVVGTEAFF
.,TRBJ2-1,TRBV24-1,.,TGTGCCACCAGTGATTTGACCGGGACTGAGCAGTTCTTC,CATSDLTGTEQFF
.,TRBJ1-1,TRBV5-1,.,TGCGCCAGCAGCTTCGGCCCTGACGCTGAAGCTTTCTTT,CASSFGPDAEAFF
.,TRBJ2-3,TRBV2,.,TGTGCCAGCAGTTCAGGGAGTTTCCGCACAGATACGCAGTATTTT,CASSSGSFRTDTQYF
.,TRBJ1-1,TRBV29-1,.,TGCAGCGTCCGACAGAACACTGAAGCTTTCTTT,CSVRQNTEAFF
.,TRBJ1-2,TRBV5-1,.,TGCGCCAGCAGCTTGAACCAGGGATCAAATGGCTACACCTTC,CASSLNQGSNGYTF
.,TRBJ2-7,TRBV5-1,once,TGCGCCAGCAGCTTGCTAGGCGGCGAGCAGTACTTC,CASSLLGGEQYF
TRBD1,TRBJ2-5,TRBV7-8,.,TGTGCCAGCAGCCTCATGGACAGGGAACAAGAGACCCAGTACTTC,CASSLMDREQETQYF
.,TRBJ2-1,TRBV9,once,TGTGCCAGCAGCCCCCTCGTTTCTCAGGGGCGGGTGAATGAGCAGTTCTTC,CASSPLVSQGRVNEQFF